The T cell receptor (beta chain) described here comes from a study of blood T cell repertoires in COVID-19. Study at large: Whether acute or convalescent, the COVID-19 samples came from the United States, Italy and Spain. PBMCs, B-cell-depleted T cells, or T cells were the source of the cDNA or gDNA that made up the material.

Methods used by the authors: Nucleated cell counts were estimated from reference gene primer amplification. Only in-frame clones appear in the TCRdb table, and some are missing; sequencing was by immunoSEQ multiplex PCR. That table gives V, J and clone size, and the DNA gave D and trimming. Of fewer than 350,000 clones in the sample, 70% to 90% were seen once. Trimming removed 0 bases at V and 3 bases at J, with 9 bases between. The CDR3 has 14 residues. Germline CDR1 is SGHRS and CDR2 is YFSETQ. This receptor was obtained from a human donor in a cohort sampled during active COVID-19. Source material: peripheral blood. V gene TRBV5-1 combines with J gene TRBJ1-1, with D possibly being TRBD1 (5 bases). The CDR3 is CASSLEGRDTEAFF. The CDR3 nucleotides read TGCGCCAGCAGCTTGGAGGGGAGGGACACTGAAGCTTTCTTT.